These T cell receptor beta chains were read from a single sample in a study of blood T cell repertoires in COVID-19. Data came from immunoSEQ multiplex PCR; TCRdb stores just in-frame clones and leaves some out. The data show approximately 100,000 clones, approximately 88% seen once. The sample taken for sequencing was peripheral blood. The receptors here all came from a human donor in a cohort sampled during active COVID-19. CDR3s leave out the opening cysteine and the closing phenylalanine or tryptophan. Clone size is not always given. Where it is, it says once, few, many or a class for expanded clones.

NA	TRBV28	TRBJ1-5	ASSAYYQPQH
once	TRBV6-5	TRBJ2-3	ASRELAADTQY
once	TRBV28	TRBJ2-7	ASSHVASASYEQY
once	TRBV19	TRBJ1-4	ASSNTGLDEKLF
NA	TRBV28	TRBJ2-4	ASSFGGTKNIQY
NA	TRBV5-6	TRBJ2-1	ASSPLGTSVLGSYNEQF
once	TRBV18	TRBJ2-1	ASSPLGQSYNEQF
NA	TRBV11-2	TRBJ2-5	ASSLERSGETQY
NA	TRBV6-2/TRBV6-3	TRBJ1-2	ASSYLGQGAIYGYT
NA	TRBV10-3	TRBJ2-7	ATRQGQLGPKNYYEQY
NA	TRBV5-1	TRBJ1-6	ASSTDRTNSPLH
many	TRBV6-4	TRBJ1-6	ASSDQAGSPLH
NA	TRBV9	TRBJ2-7	ASSSQGLAVPYEQY
once	TRBV6-5	TRBJ1-4	ASTRSEKLF
NA	TRBV19	TRBJ2-7	ASNPTGSAYEQY
NA	TRBV7-2	TRBJ1-3	ASSYQHDRFRSGNTIY
NA	TRBV5-5	TRBJ2-2	ASSDTPNTGELF
NA	TRBV28	TRBJ2-5	ASSPLRQGYETQY
NA	TRBV6-5	TRBJ1-3	ASSPGRVSGNTIY
NA	TRBV9	TRBJ2-1	ASSVGSNEQF
NA	TRBV6-5	TRBJ1-2	ASSYPTGKGYT
NA	TRBV19	TRBJ1-1	ASTLRTEAF
NA	TRBV21-1	TRBJ2-7	ASSKARLIMVDTSSYEQY
NA	TRBV7-8	TRBJ2-5	ASSLTGLAGGQETQY
NA	TRBV10-1	TRBJ2-1	ASSGPGQGNEQF
NA	TRBV4-2	TRBJ2-5	ASSQEDRQETQY
NA	TRBV27	TRBJ2-1	ASTITGPRYNEQF
NA	TRBV6-2/TRBV6-3	TRBJ1-2	ASSPTRDRGHGYT
NA	TRBV12-3/TRBV12-4	TRBJ1-2	ASSSGATSYT
NA	TRBV2	TRBJ2-3	ASSVARITDTQY
NA	TRBV18	TRBJ1-4	ASSPTGVNEKLF
once	TRBV5-4	TRBJ1-1	ASTTGTALMNTEAF
NA	TRBV7-2	TRBJ2-5	ASSADSGGLMAQY
NA	TRBV7-8	TRBJ1-1	ASSQQGFDEAF
NA	TRBV5-6	TRBJ2-2	ASRLTGNTGELF
once	TRBV27	TRBJ2-4	ASGNLQGTKNIQY
once	TRBV7-2	TRBJ2-2	ASSLALRTGGINGELF
once	TRBV19	TRBJ2-7	ASSRQGPGYEQY
once	TRBV28	TRBJ2-2	ASSFLSGMNTGELF
NA	TRBV27	TRBJ1-6	ASSSGTANSPLH
NA	TRBV4-1	TRBJ1-2	ASSQEQGLGRYGYT
NA	TRBV4-3	TRBJ1-5	ASSQGLRQPQH
few	TRBV19	TRBJ1-2	ASSIAGTGGYGYT
NA	TRBV5-5	TRBJ1-1	ASSWGQGGTEAF
few	TRBV11-2	TRBJ2-7	ASSPGQGAYEQY
NA	TRBV5-4	TRBJ2-3	ASSLLGLAGGVDTQY
NA	TRBV2	TRBJ2-7	ASGRRVNEQY
NA	TRBV27	TRBJ2-3	ASCRDRGSDTQY
NA	TRBV5-5	TRBJ1-6	ASSSQQGMSPLH
NA	TRBV3-1/TRBV3-2	TRBJ2-3	ASSQDPLRTDTQY
once	TRBV11-2	TRBJ2-3	ASSLPPAVESDTQY
NA	TRBV5-1	TRBJ2-7	ASSPTLAGGFNEQY
NA	TRBV6-1	TRBJ1-4	ASSEAPGSREKLF
few	TRBV5-6	TRBJ1-2	ASSQDTDYGYT
once	TRBV3-1/TRBV3-2	TRBJ2-3	ASSLLAGADTQY
NA	TRBV3-1/TRBV3-2	TRBJ2-7	ASSRLGQGHSYEQY
NA	TRBV9	TRBJ2-7	ASSFGLADYEQY